This T cell receptor (beta chain) appears in the sequencing data of a study of blood T cell repertoires in COVID-19. Generated by immunoSEQ multiplex PCR, the TCRdb table keeps only in-frame clones and is missing some. The table records some 38,000 clones, roughly nine tenths of them present only once. This clone is a singleton in its sample. This clonotype was obtained from a woman aged 25 to 39 in a cohort sampled during active COVID-19. The sequencing input was peripheral blood.

CDR3 sequence reads: CASSSTRVGGYNEQFF. The CDR3 nucleotides read TGTGCCAGCAGCTCAACTAGGGTTGGTGGCTACAATGAGCAGTTCTTC. V gene TRBV11-2 combines with J gene TRBJ2-1; possible D gene TRBD2, 5 bases. Germline V gives CDR1 SGHAT, CDR2 FQNNGV. The CDR3 length is 16 residues. Between the trimmed V and J ends, which lost 4 bases and 3 bases, there was a span of 16 bases.